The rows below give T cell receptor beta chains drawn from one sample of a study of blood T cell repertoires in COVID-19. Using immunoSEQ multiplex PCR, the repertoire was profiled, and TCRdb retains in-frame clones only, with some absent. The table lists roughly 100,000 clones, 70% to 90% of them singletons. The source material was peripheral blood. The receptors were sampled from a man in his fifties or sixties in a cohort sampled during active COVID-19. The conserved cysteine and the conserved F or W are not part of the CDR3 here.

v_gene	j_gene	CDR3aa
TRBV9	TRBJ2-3	ASSLPGQGAPQY
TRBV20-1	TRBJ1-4	SASATGLPNEKLF
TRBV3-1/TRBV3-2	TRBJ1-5	ASSQQQGSQPQH
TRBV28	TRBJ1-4	ASSLPGTGEKLF
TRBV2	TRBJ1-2	ASSESSGSHGYT
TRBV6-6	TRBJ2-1	ASTSGPHNEQF
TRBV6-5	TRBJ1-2	ASSYSGRGIHGYT
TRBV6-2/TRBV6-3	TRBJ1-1	ASSYSMGSGRGDTEAF
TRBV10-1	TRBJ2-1	ASSDPGLAGSSYNEQF
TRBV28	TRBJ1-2	ASSSPRGTVANYGYT
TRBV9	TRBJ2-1	ASSKRGQGFYNEQF
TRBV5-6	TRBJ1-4	ASSLGGPATNEKLF
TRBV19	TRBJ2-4	ASSRGQGGDIQY
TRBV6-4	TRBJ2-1	ASSDEGGRNEQF
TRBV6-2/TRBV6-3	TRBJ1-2	ASSLTTGNYGYT
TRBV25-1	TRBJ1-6	ASRGQGDNSPLH
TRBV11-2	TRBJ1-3	ASSLAAGNTIY
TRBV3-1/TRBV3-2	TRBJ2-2	ASSPRGRTGELF